The sample holds many counts of the clone carrying this T cell receptor (beta chain). What it binds is not known. The study tagged each TCR cDNA molecule with a unique molecular identifier. TCRdb analysed the 5' RACE reads with MiXCR anew, one entry per CDR3 protein. The sample records tens of thousands of distinct CDR3 sequences, approximately 21% being singletons. The sample originates from a study of spatial heterogeneity in lung cancer. After removal of 6 bases from V and 1 base from J, the junction contained 9 bases not matched to a gene. The germline CDR1 and CDR2 sequences are MNHEY and SVGEGT. The CDR3 runs 16 residues. Documented time point: sample taken at primary tumor resection. TCRs were sequenced from unsorted whole RNA of tumor, nontumor lung or PBMC. General study points: Blood contained ubiquitous expanded tumor TCRs more at resection than at follow-up.

The sequence came from a male donor with early-stage non-small cell lung cancer. The chain uses TRBV6-2 or TRBV6-3 and TRBJ2-5, with 9 bases aligning to TRBD2. This material consisted of PBMCs, taken at surgery. CDR3: CASSPGLAGSQETQYF. The CDR3 DNA follows: TGTGCCAGCAGCCCGGGTCTAGCGGGATCCCAAGAGACCCAGTACTTC.